The 20 T cell receptor beta chains reported below all come from one sample, sequenced in a study of cytomegalovirus exposure and HLA in healthy donors. Clones were sequenced by immunoSEQ multiplex PCR, and TCRdb holds only the in-frame ones, with some missing. The data show some 120,000 clones, with approximately 89% seen just once and around 3.4% held by the top ten. The sample consisted of PBMCs. These receptors were collected from a man aged 25-45 years in good health and CMV-seronegative.

The CDR3 region is CASSIRGGHQPQHF. The CDR3 DNA follows: TGTGCCAGCAGTATCCGGGGGGGGCACCAGCCCCAGCATTTT. The V gene is TRBV28, the J gene TRBJ1-5; TRBD1 is a possible D gene (6 bases). There are 14 residues in the CDR3. The V gene lost 5 bases and the J gene lost 7 bases, with 15 bases spanning the gap. Germline V gene sequence: CDR1 MDHEN, CDR2 SYDVKM.

J is TRBJ2-7 and V is TRBV2, with 15 bases aligning to TRBD2. V shed 3 bases, J shed 0 bases, and the junction held 3 bases outside the gene matches. From germline, CDR1 is SNHLY and CDR2 FYNNEI. This CDR3 is 17 amino acids long. The CDR3 DNA follows: TGTGCCAGCAGTGACCCGGGACTAGCGGGGGGCTCCTACGAGCAGTACTTC. Amino acids: CASSDPGLAGGSYEQYF.

The V call is TRBV7-9, the J call TRBJ1-2, with 8 bases identical to TRBD1. CDR1 is SEHNR, CDR2 FQNEAQ, per germline (reference sequence). V lost 5 bases to trimming and J lost 8 bases; unmatched junction nucleotides: 7. CDR3 length: 13 amino acids. CDR3 DNA sequence: TGTGCCAGCAGCCCCGGACAGGGAGAAGGCTACACCTTC. The encoded protein is CASSPGQGEGYTF.

The gene calls are TRBV19 and TRBJ2-2; 8 bases line up with TRBD2. CDR1 is LNHDA and CDR2 is SQIVND in the germline V gene (reference sequence). V shed 10 bases, J shed 2 bases, and the junction held 12 bases outside the gene matches. This CDR3 contains 16 residues. The CDR3 sequence: CATGFPSGSNTGELFF. The CDR3 DNA is TGTGCCACGGGGTTCCCTAGCGGGTCCAACACCGGGGAGCTGTTTTTT.

This clone came up once. The chain recombines TRBV27 with TRBJ2-3, with 7 bases that match TRBD2. The CDR3 loop spans 13 amino acids. V lost 1 base, J lost 6 bases, and 1 base stayed unmatched. Germline CDR1 and CDR2: MNHEY and SMNVEV (reference sequence). CDR3 DNA sequence: TGTGCCAGCAGTTTATTGGGGGGGGATACGCAGTATTTT. This translates into CASSLLGGDTQYF.

The V call is TRBV5-6, the J call TRBJ2-7; 11 positions agree with TRBD1. Unmatched junction bases numbered 3, after V lost 0 bases and J lost 1 base. Germline V gene lookup returns CDR1 SGHDT and CDR2 YYEEEE. CDR3 length: 16 residues. The CDR3, as DNA: TGTGCCAGCAGCTTGGCCCGGGACAGGGGGTCCTACGAGCAGTACTTC. It is translated as CASSLARDRGSYEQYF.

The genes are TRBV6-5 and TRBJ2-3, with TRBD2 matching over 10 bases. Germline trimming cut 2 bases from V and 8 bases from J; bases unmatched to any gene: 7. This CDR3 spans 15 amino acids. CDR1 MNHEY and CDR2 SVGAGI come from the germline V gene. CDR3 DNA: TGTGCCAGCAGTTACGCAACTAGCGGGGACGGTACGCAGTATTTT. The encoded protein is CASSYATSGDGTQYF.

This clone is labeled medium-sized. This rearrangement joins TRBV7-8 to TRBJ2-7; 8 bases line up with TRBD1. The germline CDR1 and CDR2 sequences are SGHVS and FQNEAQ. The J segment lost 5 bases and the V segment lost 5 bases, leaving 11 bases of the junction unmatched. This CDR3 is 15 amino acids long. This CDR3 reads CASSPERQGRNEQYF. CDR3 nucleotide sequence: TGTGCCAGCAGCCCCGAGAGACAGGGGCGGAACGAGCAGTACTTC.

This rearrangement joins TRBV18 to TRBJ1-1, with 7 bases that match TRBD1. The trim removed 3 bases at V and 0 bases at J, leaving 7 bases unmatched. CDR1 is KGHSH, CDR2 LQKENI, per germline. CDR3 length: 16 residues. CDR3 coding DNA: TGTGCCAGCTCACCCCGACAGGGAGGACTGAACACTGAAGCTTTCTTT. Protein sequence: CASSPRQGGLNTEAFF.

This chain uses TRBV29-1 with TRBJ1-1; tentatively, D is TRBD1 (5 bases). Germline V CDR1 and CDR2: SQVTM, ANQGSEA. The CDR3 is 13 residues long. Trimming left V 8 bases short and J 5 bases short, with 18 bases between. The CDR3 DNA reads TGCAGCACTCGACAAGGGGCATGGACTGAAGCTTTCTTT. It specifies CSTRQGAWTEAFF.

V gene TRBV7-2 combines with J gene TRBJ1-2, with 7 bases aligning to TRBD1. Trimming removed 5 bases from V and 4 bases from J; junction bases left unmatched: 10. This CDR3 comprises 15 residues. CDR1 is SGHTA, CDR2 FQGNSA, per germline. This CDR3 reads CASSPVRDSPYGYTF. The CDR3 nucleotides are TGTGCCAGCAGCCCGGTCCGGGACAGTCCCTATGGCTACACCTTC.

The chain uses TRBV19 and TRBJ2-2; TRBD1 might be the D (5 bases). CDR3 length equals 15 residues. CDR1 LNHDA and CDR2 SQIVND come from the germline V gene (reference sequence). Trimming removed 6 bases at V and 4 bases at J, with 15 bases between. The CDR3 reads CASRSADISTGELFF. CDR3 DNA sequence: TGTGCCAGTAGAAGCGCGGACATAAGCACCGGGGAGCTGTTTTTT. Using reference TRBV19 and TRBJ2-2 for the parts outside the CDR3, the full variable domain is DGGITQSPKYLFRKEGQNVTLSCEQNLNHDAMYWYRQDPGQGLRLIYYSQIVNDFQKGDIAEGYSVSREKKESFPLTVTSAQKNPTAFYLCASRSADISTGELFFGEGSRLTVL.

V and J are TRBV5-1 and TRBJ2-5, with D possibly being TRBD1 (6 bases). The CDR3 runs to 12 residues. V was shortened by 4 bases and J by 3 bases, with 7 bases between the two germline ends. Germline V gives CDR1 SGHRS, CDR2 YFSETQ. CDR3 sequence reads: CASSEGEETQYF. For the CDR3, the DNA is TGCGCCAGCAGCGAGGGGGAAGAGACCCAGTACTTC.

The gene calls are TRBV4-1 and TRBJ2-5; D uncertain. The CDR3 contains 14 residues. Trimming pared 4 bases from V and 4 bases from J, leaving 13 bases between. Per the germline V gene, CDR1 is MGHRA and CDR2 is YSYEKL. CDR3: CASSLSSPGETQYF. The CDR3 DNA is TGCGCCAGCAGCCTCTCATCCCCGGGAGAGACCCAGTACTTC.

This chain links TRBV4-1 with TRBJ2-7, with D unclear. V was clipped by 0 bases and J by 0 bases, with 6 bases between them. The length of the CDR3 is 14 residues. Looked up from germline, CDR1 is MGHRA and CDR2 is YSYEKL. The CDR3 loop is CASSQDFYSYEQYF. The CDR3 DNA is TGCGCCAGCAGCCAAGACTTCTACTCCTACGAGCAGTACTTC.

CDR3 amino acids: CASGQPRQETQYF. In DNA form, the CDR3 reads TGTGCCAGCGGACAGCCCCGCCAAGAGACCCAGTACTTC. The gene calls are TRBV2 and TRBJ2-5; perhaps TRBD1 as D (6 bases). Between the trimmed V and J ends, which lost 8 bases and 1 base, there was a span of 11 bases. The CDR3 is 13 amino acids. The germline gives CDR1 SNHLY, CDR2 FYNNEI.

The chain carries TRBV14 and TRBJ2-3; 9 bases are a match to TRBD2. J was trimmed by 1 base and V by 4 bases; bases with no gene match: 3. The V gene's germline CDR1 is SGHDN and CDR2 FVKESK. The CDR3 is made up of 15 amino acids. This chain's CDR3 is CASSPSGIRTDTQYF. The CDR3 coding sequence is TGTGCCAGCAGCCCTAGCGGGATCCGCACAGATACGCAGTATTTT.

The chain has TRBV15 and TRBJ2-5; 7 bases fit TRBD1. CDR1 is LNHNV, CDR2 YYDKDF, per germline (reference sequence). CDR3 length: 15 amino acids. V lost 5 bases to trimming and J lost 5 bases; unmatched junction nucleotides: 11. CDR3: CATSEGDRAQETQYF. CDR3 DNA: TGTGCCACCAGCGAGGGTGACAGGGCTCAGGAGACCCAGTACTTC.

V and J are TRBV6-1 and TRBJ2-1; 10 bases match TRBD2. V shed 2 bases, J shed 0 bases, and the junction held 4 bases outside the gene matches. CDR1 is MNHNS and CDR2 is SASEGT in the germline V gene. The CDR3 is 17 amino acids. CDR3: CASSEYGTSVSYNEQFF. DNA for the CDR3: TGTGCCAGCAGTGAATATGGGACTAGCGTCTCCTACAATGAGCAGTTCTTC.

The rearrangement links TRBV27 to TRBJ2-4, with 7 bases matching TRBD1. Germline V lookup: CDR1 MNHEY, CDR2 SMNVEV (reference sequence). CDR3 size: 15 residues. The V segment lost 8 bases and the J segment 3 bases; nucleotides outside the gene matches: 10. Here the CDR3 reads CASSRQGVGKNIQYF. In nucleotides, the CDR3 is TGTGCCAGCTCGCGACAGGGAGTTGGCAAAAACATTCAGTACTTC.